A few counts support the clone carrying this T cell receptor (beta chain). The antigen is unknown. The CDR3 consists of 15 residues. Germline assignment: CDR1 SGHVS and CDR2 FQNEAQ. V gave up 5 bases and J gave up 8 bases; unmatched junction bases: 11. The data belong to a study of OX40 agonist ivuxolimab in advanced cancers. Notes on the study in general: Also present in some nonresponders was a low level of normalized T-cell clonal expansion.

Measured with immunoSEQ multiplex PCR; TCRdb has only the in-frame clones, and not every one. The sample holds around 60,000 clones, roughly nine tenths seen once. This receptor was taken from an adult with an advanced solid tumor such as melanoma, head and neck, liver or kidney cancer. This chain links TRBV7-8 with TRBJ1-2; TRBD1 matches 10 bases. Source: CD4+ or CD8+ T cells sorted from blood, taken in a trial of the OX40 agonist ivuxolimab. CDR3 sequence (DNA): TGTGCCAGCAGCCCTGCGACAGGGGGCGGTATGGGCTACACCTTC. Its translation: CASSPATGGGMGYTF.